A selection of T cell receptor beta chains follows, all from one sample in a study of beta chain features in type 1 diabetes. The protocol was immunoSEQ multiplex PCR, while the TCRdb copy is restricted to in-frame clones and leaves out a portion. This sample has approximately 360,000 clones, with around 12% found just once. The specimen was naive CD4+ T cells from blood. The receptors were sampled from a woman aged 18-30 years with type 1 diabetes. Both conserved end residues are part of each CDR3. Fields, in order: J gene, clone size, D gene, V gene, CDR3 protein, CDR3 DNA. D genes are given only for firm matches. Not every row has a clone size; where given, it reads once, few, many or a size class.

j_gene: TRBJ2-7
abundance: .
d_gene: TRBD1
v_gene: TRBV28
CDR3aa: CASSSTGQGRGEQYF
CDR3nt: TGTGCCAGCAGTTCCACTGGACAGGGCCGTGGCGAGCAGTACTTC

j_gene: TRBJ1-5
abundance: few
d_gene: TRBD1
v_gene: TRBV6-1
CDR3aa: CASSRDRVGNQPQHF
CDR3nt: TGTGCCAGCAGTAGGGACAGGGTGGGCAATCAGCCCCAGCATTTT

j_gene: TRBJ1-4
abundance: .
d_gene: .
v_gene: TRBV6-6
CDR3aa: CASSSRGSEKLFF
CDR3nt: TGTGCCAGCAGTTCTAGGGGGTCTGAAAAACTGTTTTTT

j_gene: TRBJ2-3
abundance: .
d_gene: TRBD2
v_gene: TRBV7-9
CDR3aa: CASSLSAGGTDTQYF
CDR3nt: TGTGCCAGCAGCCTTAGTGCGGGAGGCACAGATACGCAGTATTTT

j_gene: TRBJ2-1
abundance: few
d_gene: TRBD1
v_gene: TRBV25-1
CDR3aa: CASNTDRGRSYNEQFF
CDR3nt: TGTGCCAGCAATACAGACAGGGGTCGTTCGTACAATGAGCAGTTCTTC

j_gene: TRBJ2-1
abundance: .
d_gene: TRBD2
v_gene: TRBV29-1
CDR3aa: CSALGRESNEQFF
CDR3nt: TGCAGCGCCCTGGGGAGGGAGAGCAATGAGCAGTTCTTC

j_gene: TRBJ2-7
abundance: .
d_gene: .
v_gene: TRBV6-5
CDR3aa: CASSYSTSRAAYEQYF
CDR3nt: TGTGCCAGCAGTTACTCGACCTCGAGGGCAGCCTACGAGCAGTACTTC

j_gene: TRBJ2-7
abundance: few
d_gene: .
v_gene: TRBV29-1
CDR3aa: CSVRPSSYEQYF
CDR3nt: TGCAGCGTTCGTCCTAGCTCCTACGAGCAGTACTTC

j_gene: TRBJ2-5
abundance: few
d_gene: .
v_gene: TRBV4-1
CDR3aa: CASSQDRNSQETQYF
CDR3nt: TGCGCCAGCAGCCAAGATAGGAACAGCCAAGAGACCCAGTACTTC

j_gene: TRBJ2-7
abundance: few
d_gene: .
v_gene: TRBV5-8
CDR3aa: CASSHPGHRNEQYF
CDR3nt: TGTGCCAGCAGCCATCCGGGACACCGGAACGAGCAGTACTTC

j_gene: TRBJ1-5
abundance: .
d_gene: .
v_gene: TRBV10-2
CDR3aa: CASSQGIGNQPQHF
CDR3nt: TGCGCCAGCAGTCAGGGGATAGGGAATCAGCCCCAGCATTTT

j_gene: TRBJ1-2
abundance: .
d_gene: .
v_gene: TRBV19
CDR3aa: CASSLSGGQWSGYTF
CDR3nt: TGTGCCAGTAGTCTGAGCGGGGGGCAGTGGAGTGGCTACACCTTC

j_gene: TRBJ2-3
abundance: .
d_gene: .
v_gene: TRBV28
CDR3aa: CASKRQADTQYF
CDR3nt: TGTGCCAGCAAGCGGCAGGCAGATACGCAGTATTTT

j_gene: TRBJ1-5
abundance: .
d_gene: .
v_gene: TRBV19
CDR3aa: CASTPLGQRNQPQHF
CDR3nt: TGTGCCAGTACCCCCCTAGGACAGCGCAATCAGCCCCAGCATTTT

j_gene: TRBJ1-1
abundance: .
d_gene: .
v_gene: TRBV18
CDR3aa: CASSPQTGENTEAFF
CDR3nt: TGTGCCAGCTCACCACAAACCGGAGAAAACACTGAAGCTTTCTTT

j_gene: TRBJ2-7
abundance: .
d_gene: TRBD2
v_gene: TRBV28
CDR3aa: CASSVQRETNYEQYF
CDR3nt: TGTGCCAGCAGTGTCCAGCGGGAAACGAACTACGAGCAGTACTTC

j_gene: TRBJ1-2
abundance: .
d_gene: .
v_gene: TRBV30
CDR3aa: CAWTPGQNYGYTF
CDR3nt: TGTGCCTGGACCCCCGGACAAAACTATGGCTACACCTTC

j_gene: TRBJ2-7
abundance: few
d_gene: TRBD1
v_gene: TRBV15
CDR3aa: CATANRGFSYEQYF
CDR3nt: TGTGCCACCGCGAACAGGGGGTTCTCCTACGAGCAGTACTTC

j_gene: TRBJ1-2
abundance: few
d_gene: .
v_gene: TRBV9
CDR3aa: CASSVGPGDNYGYTF
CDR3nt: TGTGCCAGCAGCGTAGGACCCGGGGATAACTATGGCTACACCTTC

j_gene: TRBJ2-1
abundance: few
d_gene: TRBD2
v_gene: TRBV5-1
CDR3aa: CASSPGLAYNEQFF
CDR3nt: TGCGCCAGCAGCCCGGGACTAGCCTACAATGAGCAGTTCTTC

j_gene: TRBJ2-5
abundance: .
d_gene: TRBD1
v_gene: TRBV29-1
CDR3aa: CSAGGTGSQETQYF
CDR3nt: TGCAGCGCTGGTGGGACAGGCTCCCAAGAGACCCAGTACTTC

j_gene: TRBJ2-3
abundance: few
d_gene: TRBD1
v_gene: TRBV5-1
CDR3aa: CASSSDRGTDTQYF
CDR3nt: TGCGCCAGCAGCTCTGACAGGGGAACAGATACGCAGTATTTT

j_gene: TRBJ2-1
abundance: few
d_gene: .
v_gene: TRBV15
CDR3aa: CATGDWNEQFF
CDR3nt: TGTGCCACCGGGGACTGGAATGAGCAGTTCTTC

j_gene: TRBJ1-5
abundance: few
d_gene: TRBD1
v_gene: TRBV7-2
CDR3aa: CASSPRGRGQSNQPQHF
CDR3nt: TGTGCCAGCAGCCCTAGGGGCAGGGGGCAGAGCAATCAGCCCCAGCATTTT

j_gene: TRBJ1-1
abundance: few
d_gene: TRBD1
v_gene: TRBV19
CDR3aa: CASSEQGAAFF
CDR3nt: TGTGCCAGTAGTGAACAGGGGGCGGCTTTCTTT

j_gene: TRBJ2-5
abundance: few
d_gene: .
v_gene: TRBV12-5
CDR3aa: CASGLDRNSGLHSRNQQETQYF
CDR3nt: TGTGCTAGTGGTTTGGACCGTAATAGCGGCCTACACAGTCGAAACCAGCAAGAGACCCAGTACTTC

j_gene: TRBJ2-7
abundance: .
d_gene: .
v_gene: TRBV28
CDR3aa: CASTNPTGVSYEQYF
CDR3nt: TGTGCCAGCACCAACCCTACAGGAGTATCCTACGAGCAGTACTTC

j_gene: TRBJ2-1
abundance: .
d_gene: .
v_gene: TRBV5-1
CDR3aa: CASCSGGSSYNEQFF
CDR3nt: TGCGCCAGCTGCTCAGGGGGGAGCTCCTACAATGAGCAGTTCTTC

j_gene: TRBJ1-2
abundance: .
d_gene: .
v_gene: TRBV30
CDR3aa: CAWSEGVGYTF
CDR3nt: TGTGCCTGGAGTGAAGGAGTGGGCTACACCTTC

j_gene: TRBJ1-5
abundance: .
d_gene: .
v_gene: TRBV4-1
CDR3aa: CASSQEVTGIRNQPQHF
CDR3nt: TGCGCCAGCAGCCAAGAGGTTACGGGGATCCGCAATCAGCCCCAGCATTTT

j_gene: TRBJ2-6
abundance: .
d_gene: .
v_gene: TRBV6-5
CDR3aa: CASSYDRGSGANVLTF
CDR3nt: TGTGCCAGCAGTTACGATAGGGGCTCTGGGGCCAACGTCCTGACTTTC

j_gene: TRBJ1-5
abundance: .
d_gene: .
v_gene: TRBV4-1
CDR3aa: CASSQHRGGGQPQHF
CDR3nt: TGCGCCAGCAGCCAGCATCGGGGGGGCGGTCAGCCCCAGCATTTT

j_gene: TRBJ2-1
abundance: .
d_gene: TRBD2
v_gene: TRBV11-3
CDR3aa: CASSLVAGGINEQFF
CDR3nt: TGTGCCAGCAGCTTAGTGGCGGGAGGGATCAATGAGCAGTTCTTC

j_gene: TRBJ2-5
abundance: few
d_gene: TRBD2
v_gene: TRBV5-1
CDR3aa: CASSPGGSGSQETQYF
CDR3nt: TGCGCCAGCAGCCCGGGAGGGAGCGGAAGCCAAGAGACCCAGTACTTC

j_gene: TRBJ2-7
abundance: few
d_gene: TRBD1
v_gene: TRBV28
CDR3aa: CASGQGTLKMEQYF
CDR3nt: TGTGCCAGCGGACAGGGGACCCTTAAAATGGAGCAGTACTTC

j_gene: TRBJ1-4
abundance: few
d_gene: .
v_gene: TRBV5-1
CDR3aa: CASSRDNSNEKLFF
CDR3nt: TGCGCCAGCAGCAGGGACAACTCTAATGAAAAACTGTTTTTT

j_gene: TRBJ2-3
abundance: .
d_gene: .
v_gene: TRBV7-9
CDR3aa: CASSLAPGTDTQYF
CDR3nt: TGTGCCAGCAGCTTAGCCCCGGGCACAGATACGCAGTATTTT

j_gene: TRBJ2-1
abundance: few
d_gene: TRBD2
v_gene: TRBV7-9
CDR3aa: CASSTTSGRMSYNEQFF
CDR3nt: TGTGCCAGCAGCACAACTAGCGGGAGGATGAGCTACAATGAGCAGTTCTTC

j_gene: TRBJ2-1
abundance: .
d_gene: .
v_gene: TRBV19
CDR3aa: CASSISRGSYNEQFF
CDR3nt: TGTGCCAGTAGTATTTCGCGGGGATCCTACAATGAGCAGTTCTTC

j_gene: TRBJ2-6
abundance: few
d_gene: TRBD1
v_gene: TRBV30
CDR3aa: CAWGRDSLSGANVLTF
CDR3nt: TGTGCCTGGGGCCGGGACAGTCTCTCTGGGGCCAACGTCCTGACTTTC

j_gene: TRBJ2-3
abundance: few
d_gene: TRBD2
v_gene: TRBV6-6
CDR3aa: CASSYISGDTQYF
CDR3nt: TGTGCCAGCAGTTACATTAGCGGGGATACGCAGTATTTT

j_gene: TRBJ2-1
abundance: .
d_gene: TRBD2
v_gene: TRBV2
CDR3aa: CASSPWGGEVYNEQFF
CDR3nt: TGTGCCAGCAGTCCCTGGGGGGGAGAAGTCTACAATGAGCAGTTCTTC

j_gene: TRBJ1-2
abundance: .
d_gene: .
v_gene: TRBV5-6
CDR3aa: CASSLAASTYGYTF
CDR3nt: TGTGCCAGCAGCTTGGCCGCCTCCACTTATGGCTACACCTTC

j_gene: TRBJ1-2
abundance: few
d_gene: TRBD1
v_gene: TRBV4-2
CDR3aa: CASSQDRDRRNYGYTF
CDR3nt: TGTGCCAGCAGCCAAGATCGGGACAGGCGTAACTATGGCTACACCTTC

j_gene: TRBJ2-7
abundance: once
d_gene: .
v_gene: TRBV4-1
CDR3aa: CASSLSPGYEQYF
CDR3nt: TGCGCCAGCAGCCTTTCCCCGGGCTACGAGCAGTACTTC

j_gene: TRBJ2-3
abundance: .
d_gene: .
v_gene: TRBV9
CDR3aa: CASSPRWDTQYF
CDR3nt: TGTGCCAGCAGCCCCAGGTGGGATACGCAGTATTTT

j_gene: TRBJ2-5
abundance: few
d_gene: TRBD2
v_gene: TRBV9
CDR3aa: CASTNIGSGGAKETQYF
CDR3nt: TGTGCCAGCACCAACATCGGTAGCGGGGGGGCAAAAGAGACCCAGTACTTC

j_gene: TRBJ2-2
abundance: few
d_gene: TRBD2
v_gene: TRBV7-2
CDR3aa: CASRTAGTTNTGELFF
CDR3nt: TGTGCCAGCAGAACCGCCGGGACTACGAACACCGGGGAGCTGTTTTTT

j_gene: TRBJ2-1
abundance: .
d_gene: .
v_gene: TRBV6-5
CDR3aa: CASSRGLGLEQFF
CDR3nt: TGTGCCAGCAGCCGAGGGCTAGGGCTTGAGCAGTTCTTC

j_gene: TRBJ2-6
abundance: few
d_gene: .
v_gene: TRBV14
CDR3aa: CASGSAAGANVLTF
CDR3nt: TGTGCCAGCGGTAGCGCTGCTGGGGCCAACGTCCTGACTTTC

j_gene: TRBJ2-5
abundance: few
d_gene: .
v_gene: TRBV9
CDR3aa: CASSVSGETQYF
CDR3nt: TGTGCCAGCAGCGTGAGTGGAGAGACCCAGTACTTC

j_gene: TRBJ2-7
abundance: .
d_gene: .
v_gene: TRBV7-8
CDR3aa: CASSHPGTRAGGQYF
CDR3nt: TGTGCCAGCAGCCACCCCGGGACAAGGGCCGGAGGGCAGTACTTC

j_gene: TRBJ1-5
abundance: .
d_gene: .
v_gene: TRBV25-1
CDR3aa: CASGTIADQPQHF
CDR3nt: TGTGCCAGTGGGACAATCGCGGATCAGCCCCAGCATTTT

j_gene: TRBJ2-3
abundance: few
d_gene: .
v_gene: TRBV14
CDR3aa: CASSLSGPDTQYF
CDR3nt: TGTGCCAGCAGCCTTAGCGGCCCAGATACGCAGTATTTT

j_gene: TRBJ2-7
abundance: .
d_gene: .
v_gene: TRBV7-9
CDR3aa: CASSSERGYGSSYEQYF
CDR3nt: TGTGCCAGCAGCTCTGAACGGGGCTACGGGAGCTCCTACGAGCAGTACTTC